A selection of T cell receptor beta chains follows, all from one sample in a study of beta chain features in type 1 diabetes. The method was immunoSEQ multiplex PCR; TCRdb's version includes in-frame clones alone and lacks a portion of them. The sample has under 300,000 clones, 25% to 30% seen once. The specimen sequenced was central memory CD4+ T cells from blood. These receptors were taken from a man aged 30-40 years in good health. Each CDR3 is given with its conserved first and last residue. The D gene is left open where the match is weak. Not every row has a clone size; where given, it reads once, few, many or a size class.

d_call: TRBD2; clone_size: NA; j_call: TRBJ2-3; v_call: TRBV4-1; cdr3_aa: CASSQEAAGGRTDTQYF; cdr3_nt: TGCGCCAGCAGCCAAGAAGCTGCGGGGGGGAGGACAGATACGCAGTATTTT
d_call: TRBD1; clone_size: few; j_call: TRBJ1-5; v_call: TRBV30; cdr3_aa: CAWSFGQGNQPQHF; cdr3_nt: TGTGCCTGGTCCTTCGGACAGGGTAATCAGCCCCAGCATTTT
d_call: NA; clone_size: NA; j_call: TRBJ2-3; v_call: TRBV7-9; cdr3_aa: CASSSWDTQYF; cdr3_nt: TGTGCCAGCAGCTCGTGGGATACGCAGTATTTT
d_call: TRBD1; clone_size: NA; j_call: TRBJ2-1; v_call: TRBV29-1; cdr3_aa: CSVSGGQVNYNEQFF; cdr3_nt: TGCAGCGTTTCCGGGGGACAGGTGAATTACAATGAGCAGTTCTTC
d_call: NA; clone_size: NA; j_call: TRBJ1-1; v_call: TRBV6-5; cdr3_aa: CASSSLLVAFF; cdr3_nt: TGTGCCAGCAGCTCCTTACTAGTCGCTTTCTTT
d_call: NA; clone_size: NA; j_call: TRBJ2-1; v_call: TRBV30; cdr3_aa: CAWSVMNEQFF; cdr3_nt: TGTGCCTGGAGTGTCATGAATGAGCAGTTCTTC
d_call: NA; clone_size: NA; j_call: TRBJ1-1; v_call: TRBV9; cdr3_aa: CASSVVGHGSTEAFF; cdr3_nt: TGTGCCAGCAGCGTAGTGGGCCATGGGTCCACTGAAGCTTTCTTT
d_call: TRBD1; clone_size: NA; j_call: TRBJ2-7; v_call: TRBV18; cdr3_aa: CASSPLMTGDYEQYF; cdr3_nt: TGTGCCAGCTCACCCCTTATGACAGGGGATTACGAGCAGTACTTC
d_call: NA; clone_size: NA; j_call: TRBJ1-2; v_call: TRBV10-3; cdr3_aa: CATGMGYGYTF; cdr3_nt: TGTGCCACTGGAATGGGCTATGGCTACACCTTC
d_call: NA; clone_size: NA; j_call: TRBJ2-5; v_call: TRBV30; cdr3_aa: CAWLGQSRQETQYF; cdr3_nt: TGTGCCTGGCTCGGTCAGAGTAGGCAAGAGACCCAGTACTTC
d_call: TRBD2; clone_size: few; j_call: TRBJ2-1; v_call: TRBV11-2; cdr3_aa: CASSLGVAGEQFF; cdr3_nt: TGTGCCAGCAGCTTAGGGGTAGCGGGAGAGCAGTTCTTC
d_call: NA; clone_size: NA; j_call: TRBJ2-2; v_call: TRBV7-2; cdr3_aa: CASSPRAINTGELFF; cdr3_nt: TGTGCCAGCAGCCCCCGGGCCATAAACACCGGGGAGCTGTTTTTT
d_call: TRBD2; clone_size: few; j_call: TRBJ2-3; v_call: TRBV28; cdr3_aa: CASTGLAGATDTQYF; cdr3_nt: TGTGCCAGCACGGGACTAGCGGGGGCCACAGATACGCAGTATTTT
d_call: TRBD1; clone_size: NA; j_call: TRBJ1-1; v_call: TRBV28; cdr3_aa: CASSPRTGGWNTEAFF; cdr3_nt: TGTGCCAGCAGTCCAAGGACAGGGGGCTGGAACACTGAAGCTTTCTTT
d_call: NA; clone_size: NA; j_call: TRBJ1-6; v_call: TRBV5-1; cdr3_aa: CASSLDRNSPLHF; cdr3_nt: TGCGCCAGCAGCTTGGACAGAAATTCACCCCTCCACTTT
d_call: NA; clone_size: NA; j_call: TRBJ2-2; v_call: TRBV10-2; cdr3_aa: CASRGTGELFF; cdr3_nt: TGCGCCAGCAGGGGGACCGGGGAGCTGTTTTTT
d_call: NA; clone_size: NA; j_call: TRBJ2-1; v_call: TRBV7-2; cdr3_aa: CASSLETGHHGQFF; cdr3_nt: TGTGCCAGCAGCTTAGAGACGGGACACCACGGGCAGTTCTTC
d_call: NA; clone_size: NA; j_call: TRBJ1-1; v_call: TRBV6-1; cdr3_aa: CASSAARGTEAFF; cdr3_nt: TGTGCCAGCAGTGCAGCAAGGGGCACTGAAGCTTTCTTT
d_call: TRBD2; clone_size: NA; j_call: TRBJ2-1; v_call: TRBV7-2; cdr3_aa: CASSPSGGSSYNEQFF; cdr3_nt: TGTGCCAGCAGCCCTTCGGGGGGGAGCTCCTACAATGAGCAGTTCTTC
d_call: TRBD1; clone_size: many; j_call: TRBJ2-3; v_call: TRBV10-3; cdr3_aa: CAISEDRDVGTQYF; cdr3_nt: TGTGCCATCAGTGAGGACAGGGACGTTGGTACGCAGTATTTT
d_call: TRBD2; clone_size: NA; j_call: TRBJ2-1; v_call: TRBV28; cdr3_aa: CASSRGLAGGRYNEQFF; cdr3_nt: TGTGCCAGCAGTCGAGGACTAGCGGGAGGGAGATACAATGAGCAGTTCTTC
d_call: NA; clone_size: few; j_call: TRBJ2-1; v_call: TRBV7-9; cdr3_aa: CASSIRSAWHNEQFF; cdr3_nt: TGTGCCAGCAGCATACGCAGTGCGTGGCACAATGAGCAGTTCTTC
d_call: NA; clone_size: few; j_call: TRBJ2-7; v_call: TRBV5-4; cdr3_aa: CASSPSGQPYEQYF; cdr3_nt: TGTGCCAGCAGCCCATCGGGACAACCCTACGAGCAGTACTTC
d_call: TRBD2; clone_size: once; j_call: TRBJ2-3; v_call: TRBV7-6; cdr3_aa: CASSLSGGSTDTQYF; cdr3_nt: TGTGCCAGCAGCCTGAGCGGGGGGAGCACAGATACGCAGTATTTT
d_call: NA; clone_size: NA; j_call: TRBJ2-1; v_call: TRBV7-9; cdr3_aa: CASSLGLVNEQFF; cdr3_nt: TGTGCCAGCAGCTTAGGCCTGGTGAATGAGCAGTTCTTC
d_call: NA; clone_size: few; j_call: TRBJ2-7; v_call: TRBV27; cdr3_aa: CASSPPEGNEQYF; cdr3_nt: TGTGCCAGCAGCCCCCCTGAAGGCAACGAGCAGTACTTC
d_call: TRBD1; clone_size: few; j_call: TRBJ2-5; v_call: TRBV5-4; cdr3_aa: CASSLEARGPQETQYF; cdr3_nt: TGTGCCAGCAGCTTGGAGGCCAGGGGGCCTCAAGAGACCCAGTACTTC
d_call: NA; clone_size: few; j_call: TRBJ2-5; v_call: TRBV7-6; cdr3_aa: CASSLSEAQETQYF; cdr3_nt: TGTGCCAGCAGCTTAAGTGAGGCCCAAGAGACCCAGTACTTC
d_call: NA; clone_size: NA; j_call: TRBJ1-5; v_call: TRBV7-9; cdr3_aa: CASSTSAQVYSNQPQHF; cdr3_nt: TGTGCCAGCAGCACCTCGGCGCAGGTCTATAGCAATCAGCCCCAGCATTTT
d_call: NA; clone_size: few; j_call: TRBJ2-3; v_call: TRBV15; cdr3_aa: CATSRERGRGDTQYF; cdr3_nt: TGTGCCACCAGCAGAGAGAGAGGAAGAGGAGATACGCAGTATTTT
d_call: NA; clone_size: NA; j_call: TRBJ2-1; v_call: TRBV29-1; cdr3_aa: CSVGGPGLSNNEQFF; cdr3_nt: TGCAGCGTTGGCGGACCGGGACTGTCTAACAATGAGCAGTTCTTC
d_call: NA; clone_size: many; j_call: TRBJ2-3; v_call: TRBV10-3; cdr3_aa: CAIKESLGTDTQYF; cdr3_nt: TGTGCCATCAAAGAGTCTCTGGGCACAGATACGCAGTATTTT
d_call: NA; clone_size: NA; j_call: TRBJ2-5; v_call: TRBV12-1; cdr3_aa: CASSPLARETQYF; cdr3_nt: TGTGCCAGCAGCCCACTAGCGCGGGAGACCCAGTACTTC
d_call: NA; clone_size: few; j_call: TRBJ2-1; v_call: TRBV29-1; cdr3_aa: CSVGRGTGVGNEQFF; cdr3_nt: TGCAGCGTGGGGAGGGGCACAGGGGTGGGCAATGAGCAGTTCTTC
d_call: NA; clone_size: NA; j_call: TRBJ2-3; v_call: TRBV11-2; cdr3_aa: CASSLGQVRTQYF; cdr3_nt: TGTGCCAGCAGCCTCGGCCAAGTTCGAACGCAGTATTTT
d_call: NA; clone_size: many; j_call: TRBJ2-3; v_call: TRBV7-2; cdr3_aa: CASSLGGVGGTDTQYF; cdr3_nt: TGTGCCAGCAGCTTAGGAGGTGTTGGCGGCACAGATACGCAGTATTTT
d_call: NA; clone_size: few; j_call: TRBJ1-4; v_call: TRBV6-1; cdr3_aa: CASSASLRGTTNEKLFF; cdr3_nt: TGTGCCAGCAGTGCAAGCCTGAGGGGAACAACTAATGAAAAACTGTTTTTT
d_call: NA; clone_size: NA; j_call: TRBJ2-3; v_call: TRBV19; cdr3_aa: CASSTGDTQYF; cdr3_nt: TGTGCCAGTAGTACCGGGGATACGCAGTATTTT
d_call: NA; clone_size: NA; j_call: TRBJ1-1; v_call: TRBV7-8; cdr3_aa: CASSLQNTNTEAFF; cdr3_nt: TGTGCCAGCAGCCTTCAAAATACTAACACTGAAGCTTTCTTT
d_call: NA; clone_size: NA; j_call: TRBJ2-3; v_call: TRBV25-1; cdr3_aa: CASSVGGLRTDTQYF; cdr3_nt: TGTGCCAGCAGTGTGGGGGGACTTCGCACAGATACGCAGTATTTT
d_call: NA; clone_size: NA; j_call: TRBJ2-1; v_call: TRBV29-1; cdr3_aa: CSVDPLKQFF; cdr3_nt: TGCAGCGTTGACCCCTTGAAGCAGTTCTTC
d_call: TRBD2; clone_size: NA; j_call: TRBJ2-1; v_call: TRBV9; cdr3_aa: CASSPGEGFYNEQFF; cdr3_nt: TGTGCCAGCAGCCCTGGGGAGGGTTTCTACAATGAGCAGTTCTTC
d_call: TRBD1; clone_size: NA; j_call: TRBJ1-2; v_call: TRBV6-1; cdr3_aa: CASRGTGLSYGYTF; cdr3_nt: TGTGCCAGCAGGGGGACAGGGCTATCCTATGGCTACACCTTC
d_call: NA; clone_size: few; j_call: TRBJ2-5; v_call: TRBV30; cdr3_aa: CAWSAFQETQYF; cdr3_nt: TGTGCCTGGAGTGCATTCCAAGAGACCCAGTACTTC
d_call: NA; clone_size: NA; j_call: TRBJ2-5; v_call: TRBV11-2; cdr3_aa: CASSLLASRETQYF; cdr3_nt: TGTGCCAGCAGCTTATTGGCTAGCAGGGAGACCCAGTACTTC
d_call: TRBD2; clone_size: few; j_call: TRBJ2-5; v_call: TRBV28; cdr3_aa: CATRAGAQETQYF; cdr3_nt: TGTGCCACCCGAGCGGGGGCCCAAGAGACCCAGTACTTC
d_call: TRBD1; clone_size: NA; j_call: TRBJ2-7; v_call: TRBV20-1; cdr3_aa: CSALTGDEQYF; cdr3_nt: TGCAGTGCTTTGACAGGGGATGAGCAGTACTTC
d_call: NA; clone_size: NA; j_call: TRBJ1-6; v_call: TRBV4-1; cdr3_aa: CASSQDFDPDSPLHF; cdr3_nt: TGCGCCAGCAGCCAAGACTTCGACCCGGATTCACCCCTCCACTTT
d_call: NA; clone_size: few; j_call: TRBJ2-3; v_call: TRBV21-1; cdr3_aa: CASSRDGLAGAGTDTQYF; cdr3_nt: TGTGCCAGCAGCAGAGACGGACTAGCGGGAGCTGGCACAGATACGCAGTATTTT